This T cell receptor (beta chain) was sequenced in a study of T cell changes during pregnancy in multiple sclerosis. This CDR3 region has 16 residues. The repertoire was sequenced with immunoSEQ multiplex PCR; TCRdb's copy has only in-frame clones and lacks some. Among around 48,000 clones listed, 90% were seen once. The clonotype comes from a female donor with multiple sclerosis, enrolled in a pregnancy study. The source material was CD8+ T cells from peripheral blood mononuclear cells, sampled before pregnancy. V gene TRBV21-1 combines with J gene TRBJ1-2; the table's D call, TRBD1, has no DNA check behind it. TRBV21-1 is a pseudogene locus. CDR3 bases: TGTGCCAGCAGCAAACCGGGACAGGAAAAAAACTATGGCTACACCTTC. It translates to CASSKPGQEKNYGYTF.